What follows are 2 T cell receptor beta chains derived from one specimen sequenced in a study of T-cell memory formation after mild COVID-19. Using its own MiXCR run on the 5' RACE reads, TCRdb lists one record per CDR3 protein. The table shows under 650,000 distinct CDR3 sequences, with roughly 18% occurring only once. The sample consisted of PBMCs or a T cell subset sorted from them (not recorded which). These receptor sequences come from an adult woman who had mild COVID-19 (a few samples of this study predate the infection). Cell type and time point are not known.

V gene TRBV5-1 combines with J gene TRBJ2-3, with 9 positions matching TRBD1. CDR3 length equals 16 residues. Looked up from germline, CDR1 is SGHRS and CDR2 is YFSETQ. Trimming at V came to 2 bases and at J to 1 base, leaving 5 bases not matched to a gene. The CDR3 protein is CASSFSGQGGTDTQYF. The CDR3 nucleotides are TGCGCCAGCAGCTTTTCGGGACAGGGTGGCACAGATACGCAGTATTTT.

This clonotype was seen a few times. The genes are TRBV18 and TRBJ2-1; possibly TRBD1 for D (6 bases). Trimming cost V 5 bases and J 5 bases, with 16 bases left between them. The CDR3 sequence is 15 residues long. Germline values: CDR1 KGHSH, CDR2 LQKENI. CDR3 loop: CASSIYRTADNEQFF. Here the CDR3 DNA reads TGTGCCAGCTCAATTTACCGGACAGCCGACAATGAGCAGTTCTTC. The variable domain in full, completed from reference TRBV18 and TRBJ2-1, reads NAGVMQNPRHLVRRRGQEARLRCSPMKGHSHVYWYRQLPEEGLKFMVYLQKENIIDESGMPKERFSAEFPKEGPSILRIQQVVRGDSAAYFCASSIYRTADNEQFFGPGTRLTVL.